This TCR beta chain was sequenced in a study of blood T cells in healthy people across ages (dated by TCRdb to about 2015). Regarding the research as a whole: In model experiments, roughly one uniquely barcoded TCR beta cDNA molecule per two T cells was captured by template switching. Using deep sequencing normalized with unique cDNA molecular identifiers, the study measured how TCR beta repertoire diversity changes with age. The donors were divided into four age groups: young (average around 17 years), middle-aged (around 41), aged (about 62) and long-lived (82). To avoid experimental bias, donors of different ages were randomly spread across the sequencing lanes. For two donors (one aged 18 to 29 and one aged 80 or older), the study analyzed two additional independent replicas of 1 million unique cDNA reads from the same blood draw.

Systemically healthy Caucasian individuals from Russia, 35 to 50 in total and aged 6 to 90 years, were included as donors. Approximately 9.3 milliliters of peripheral blood were drawn from each donor into EDTA-treated Vacutainer tubes. Ficoll-Paque density-gradient centrifugation was used to isolate PBMCs, with at least 7 million per sample. Trizol reagent was used to extract total RNA from the PBMCs, yielding at least 6 micrograms per sample. For every donor, an aliquot of PBMCs went through flow cytometry to measure the percentages of naive CD45RAhigh/CD27high T cells. Libraries were constructed by 5' RACE. Reads for this sample came from an Illumina HiSeq 2500. A second PCR of roughly 7 to 11 cycles was performed with a sample-barcoded 5' primer and a J-beta primer mix. A template-switch 5' adaptor carrying 12 random nucleotides introduced a unique molecular identifier onto each TCR beta cDNA molecule. Each sample yielded at least 3 million CDR3-containing paired-end reads. The Mint cDNA synthesis kit, primed by a TRBC-specific oligonucleotide, was used to synthesize first-strand cDNA from all RNA. After uracil-DNA glycosylase treatment, a first 18-cycle PCR used universal primers M1SS and BC2_uni_R on all cDNA. The original pipeline was this. Normalization of each sample was performed by random selection of 1 million high-quality reads, each carrying a distinct molecular identifier. Reads sharing molecular identifiers were discarded rather than binned into consensus sequences. CDR3 identification, clonotype clustering and error correction used MiTCR with a Q25 quality threshold and the strictest error-elimination algorithm. A nonparametric unseen species model with Euler transformation was used to estimate lower-bound total TCR beta diversity. TCRdb passed the public sequencing reads through fastp at Q25 and MiXCR, retaining productive beta sequences. Every entry covers one CDR3 protein and lists the most common genes and DNA from its rows. TCRdb assigned the V and J calls; the authors' analysis was not used. Counted in this sample were 1.2 million to 1.5 million distinct CDR3 sequences; 42% of them appeared once. The top ten constitute approximately 7.9% of the sample.

The germline V gene (reference sequence) yields MNHNY for CDR1 and SVGAGI for CDR2. The CDR3 measures 15 amino acids from cysteine to phenylalanine. Only CDR3 DNA remains: 45 bases, in frame from the first base. Here V drops 4 bases and J drops 4 bases, and the junction holds 5 bases not matched to any gene. On this clonotype: This receptor's antigen is unknown. There are no base qualities to consult, and no much larger clone falls within one base.

Beyond this particular receptor, the publication reports: As age increased, observed TCR beta diversity per million T cells dropped in a roughly linear way, and a significant reduction was already evident by age roughly 36. Since profiling was done on bulk unsorted PBMCs, naive and antigen-experienced compartments could not be conclusively compared. Compared with the aged group, the long-lived group had more naive CD4+ T cells, fewer expanded clones and increased TCR diversity, suggesting age selection. Observed TCR beta diversity correlated strongly with the percentage of naive T cells measured by flow cytometry. Donor CMV infection status was unknown, potentially confounding age-related changes in expanded clonotypes. Estimates of total diversity based on one million sequenced T cells were regarded as lower bounds and as underestimates.

Sequencing used blood. The chain is encoded by TRBV6-6 joined to TRBJ1-1; the junction holds 11 bases that match TRBD1. The receptor comes from a young woman in good health. The sequenced DNA is TGTGCCAGCAGTTCGGGGACAGGGGGTATCACTGAAGCTTTCTTT. Translated, it gives CASSSGTGGITEAFF.